Following are 20 T cell receptor beta chains from one sample sequenced in a study of cytomegalovirus exposure and HLA in healthy donors. 13 Jbeta primers and 60 Vbeta primers were used for the PCR. Using immunoSEQ multiplex PCR, the repertoire was profiled, and TCRdb retains in-frame clones only, with some absent. The table has 85,000 to 130,000 clones, 76% seen once. Sequences were obtained from PBMCs. The source of these receptors is a woman aged 18-35 years in good health and CMV-seropositive.

The chain employs TRBV27 and TRBJ2-5, with 7 bases identical to TRBD2. The CDR3 contains 13 residues. The germline gives CDR1 MNHEY, CDR2 SMNVEV (reference sequence). The J segment lost 4 bases and the V segment lost 5 bases, leaving 4 bases of the junction unmatched. DNA of the CDR3: TGTGCCAGCAGTCGAGCGGGACTAGAGACCCAGTACTTC. It translates to CASSRAGLETQYF.

The chain carries TRBV5-6 and TRBJ2-7; D gene unclear. Deletions cut 4 bases from V and 2 bases from J, with 10 bases between. The CDR3 totals 13 residues. The germline V gene encodes CDR1 SGHDT and CDR2 YYEEEE. The CDR3, as DNA: TGTGCCAGCAGCCCGGTTAATACCTACGAGCAGTACTTC. Amino acid sequence: CASSPVNTYEQYF.

V is TRBV28 and J is TRBJ1-6, with D perhaps TRBD1 (5 bases). CDR1 and CDR2 from the germline V gene are MDHEN and SYDVKM. This CDR3 is built from 15 residues. Trimming stripped 7 bases from V and 5 bases from J, with 15 bases between. The CDR3 is CASMGLGAHNSPLHF. CDR3 nucleotides: TGTGCCAGCATGGGGCTAGGGGCTCATAATTCACCCCTCCACTTT.

The chain links TRBV29-1 to TRBJ1-6, with D possibly matching TRBD1 (6 bases). With 6 bases removed from V and 9 bases from J, the gap between germline ends came to 15 bases. The CDR3 is 13 residues long. Germline assignment: CDR1 SQVTM and CDR2 ANQGSEA. The DNA for the CDR3 is TGCAGCGTGCAAGGGACATCAAGTTCACCCCTCCACTTT. It codes for CSVQGTSSSPLHF.

This sequence joins TRBV10-3 and TRBJ1-5, with D unclear. Germline V CDR1 and CDR2: ENHRY, SYGVKD. The CDR3 length is 14 residues. Trimming took 0 bases from V and 2 from J, leaving 5 bases between them. The CDR3, as DNA: TGTGCCATCAGTGAGTCCATTGGCAATCAGCCCCAGCATTTT. Its protein is CAISESIGNQPQHF.

The J gene is TRBJ2-5, the V gene TRBV25-1, with 10 nucleotides matching TRBD1. The CDR3 consists of 15 residues. From germline, CDR1 is MGHDK and CDR2 SYGVNS. After removal of 4 bases from V and 4 bases from J, the junction contained 6 bases not matched to a gene. CDR3 region: CASSGGQGEGETQYF. The CDR3 nucleotides read TGTGCCAGCAGTGGTGGACAGGGGGAAGGAGAGACCCAGTACTTC. Variable domain in full (rest from reference TRBV25-1 and TRBJ2-5): EADIYQTPRYLVIGTGKKITLECSQTMGHDKMYWYQQDPGMELHLIHYSYGVNSTEKGDLSSESTVSRIRTEHFPLTLESARPSHTSQYLCASSGGQGEGETQYFGPGTRLLVL.

The V and J genes are TRBV14 and TRBJ2-5; D not resolved. The CDR3 is 17 amino acids. V was shortened by 0 bases and J by 0 bases, with 14 bases between the two germline ends. Germline assignment: CDR1 SGHDN and CDR2 FVKESK. CDR3: CASSQDPPWQYQETQYF. In DNA, the CDR3 is TGTGCCAGCAGCCAAGACCCCCCCTGGCAGTACCAAGAGACCCAGTACTTC.

The chain has TRBV6-1 and TRBJ2-2; 7 bases align to TRBD1. Trimming took 2 bases from V and 0 from J; bases not matched to a gene: 15. This CDR3 contains 20 residues. CDR1 is MNHNS, CDR2 SASEGT, per germline. The CDR3 region is CASSEKLVGGRSANTGELFF. In DNA, the CDR3 is TGTGCCAGCAGTGAAAAGTTGGTAGGGGGCCGTAGTGCGAACACCGGGGAGCTGTTTTTT.

This sequence joins TRBV6-1 and TRBJ1-1, with D unresolved. V lost 6 bases, J lost 3 bases, and 17 bases lay in between. Germline CDR1 MNHNS, CDR2 SASEGT. The CDR3 is 15 residues long. The CDR3 here is CASRDPRGRDTEAFF. In nucleotides, the CDR3 is TGTGCCAGCAGAGACCCCAGAGGGAGGGACACTGAAGCTTTCTTT.

V and J are TRBV20-1 and TRBJ1-1; no firm D call. The germline gives CDR1 DFQATT, CDR2 SNEGSKA (reference sequence). V was trimmed by 8 bases and J by 0 bases, leaving 7 bases between them. CDR3 size: 11 residues. CDR3 coding DNA: TGCAGTTTTCACTTGAACACTGAAGCTTTCTTT. Protein sequence: CSFHLNTEAFF.

The chain carries TRBV7-6 and TRBJ2-7; D not certain. From germline, CDR1 is SGHVS and CDR2 FNYEAQ. The CDR3 spans 14 residues. V was shortened by 5 bases and J by 2 bases, with 13 bases between the two germline ends. Here the CDR3 reads CASSPQTVAYEQYF. The CDR3 DNA sequence: TGTGCCAGCAGCCCACAGACGGTGGCCTACGAGCAGTACTTC.

The V gene is TRBV30, the J gene TRBJ2-2, with TRBD2 matching 9 bases. The CDR3 is 20 amino acids. Per germline, CDR1 GTSNPN and CDR2 SVGIG (reference sequence). Unmatched junction bases numbered 22, after V lost 2 bases and J lost 6 bases. CDR3 in amino acids: CAWSKTGPGLAGPRPGELFF. CDR3 bases: TGTGCCTGGAGTAAGACAGGTCCGGGGCTAGCGGGACCCCGGCCCGGGGAGCTGTTTTTT.

V gene TRBV5-1 combines with J gene TRBJ2-5; 8 nucleotides line up with TRBD2. This CDR3 spans 17 amino acids. The trim removed 0 bases at V and 1 base at J, leaving 8 bases unmatched. Germline V CDR1 and CDR2: SGHRS, YFSETQ. CDR3 DNA sequence: TGCGCCAGCAGCTTGGCCAAGCTTAGCGGGGCCCAAGAGACCCAGTACTTC. This translates into CASSLAKLSGAQETQYF.

The chain has TRBV11-3 and TRBJ2-3, with D tentatively TRBD1 (5 bases). Trimming took off 6 bases at V and 0 bases at J, with 7 bases between the two ends. Per germline, CDR1 SGHNT and CDR2 YENEEA. The CDR3 consists of 13 residues. Here the CDR3 reads CASRDKSTDTQYF. In DNA form, the CDR3 reads TGTGCCAGCAGGGACAAAAGCACAGATACGCAGTATTTT.

This clone appeared a few times. This chain links TRBV30 with TRBJ2-5; D gene unclear. This CDR3 region has 15 residues. The germline CDR1 and CDR2 sequences are GTSNPN and SVGIG (reference sequence). Trimming removed 3 bases from V and 2 bases from J, with 16 bases in between. The CDR3 DNA reads TGTGCCTGGAGCCCCAGGCGATACATGCAAGAGACCCAGTACTTC. It translates to CAWSPRRYMQETQYF.

The V and J genes are TRBV5-1 and TRBJ2-5; 10 bases agree with TRBD2. V trimming: 4 bases; J trimming: 11 bases; junction bases outside the gene matches: 17. Germline V gene lookup returns CDR1 SGHRS and CDR2 YFSETQ. The CDR3 has 16 residues. CDR3 sequence (DNA): TGCGCCAGCAGCCTCCTAATAGCGGGAGGAGGGAGAGAGCAGTACTTC. Its translation: CASSLLIAGGGREQYF.

This clone was seen only once. The chain combines TRBV6-4 with TRBJ2-3; possible D gene TRBD1, 5 bases. The germline CDR1 and CDR2 sequences are MRHNA and SNTAGT. There are 15 residues in the CDR3. Deletions cut 3 bases from V and 3 bases from J, with 13 bases between. CDR3 sequence reads: CASSDKGRKTDTQYF. In DNA form, the CDR3 reads TGTGCCAGCAGTGATAAGGGGCGCAAGACAGATACGCAGTATTTT.

The rearrangement uses TRBV7-3 and TRBJ2-7; TRBD1 is a possible D gene (7 bases). The germline gives CDR1 SGHTA, CDR2 FQGTGA. Trimming took 2 bases from V and 0 from J, leaving 17 bases between them. The CDR3 covers 17 residues. CDR3 in amino acids: CASSLYAGTALSYEQYF. The CDR3 region has the DNA TGTGCCAGCAGCTTATACGCGGGGACAGCCCTCTCCTACGAGCAGTACTTC.

CDR3: CAIREDSEQYF. CDR3 nucleotides: TGTGCCATCAGGGAGGACAGCGAGCAGTACTTC. This chain connects TRBV10-3 to TRBJ2-7; TRBD1 is a possible D gene (6 bases). The CDR3 length is 11 residues. The germline gives CDR1 ENHRY, CDR2 SYGVKD. The V gene lost 6 bases and the J gene lost 6 bases, with 9 bases spanning the gap.

The J gene is TRBJ2-7, the V gene TRBV19; D gene ambiguous. This CDR3 is 13 amino acids long. CDR1 is LNHDA and CDR2 is SQIVND in the germline V gene (reference sequence). Between the trimmed V and J ends, which lost 1 base and 4 bases, there was a span of 8 bases. In nucleotides, the CDR3 is TGTGCCAGTAGTATAGGCCCCAGATACGAGCAGTACTTC. This encodes CASSIGPRYEQYF.